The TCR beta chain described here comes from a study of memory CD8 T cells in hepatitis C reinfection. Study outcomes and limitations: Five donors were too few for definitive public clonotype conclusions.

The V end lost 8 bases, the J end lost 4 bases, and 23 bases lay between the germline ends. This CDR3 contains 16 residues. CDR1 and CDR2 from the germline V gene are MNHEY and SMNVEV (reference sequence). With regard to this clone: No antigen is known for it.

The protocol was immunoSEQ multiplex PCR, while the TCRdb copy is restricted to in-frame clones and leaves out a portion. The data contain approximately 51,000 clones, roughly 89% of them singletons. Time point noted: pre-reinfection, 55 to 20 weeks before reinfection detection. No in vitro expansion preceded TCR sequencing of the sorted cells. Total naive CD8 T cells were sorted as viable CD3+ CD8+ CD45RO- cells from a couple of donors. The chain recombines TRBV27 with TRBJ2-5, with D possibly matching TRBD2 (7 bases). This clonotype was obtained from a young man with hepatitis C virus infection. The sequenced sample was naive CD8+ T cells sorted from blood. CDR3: CASALGGVVSRETQYF. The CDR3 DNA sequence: TGTGCCAGCGCCCTAGGGGGGGTCGTTAGCAGAGAGACCCAGTACTTC.